The TCR beta chain under discussion was sequenced for a study of beta chain features in type 1 diabetes. For the study at large: Across every sample, roughly 100 million sorted cells were examined in total. Points from the study as a whole: Shorter TCRB CDR3s, moderately but significantly so, marked every one of the four CD4+ subsets in Type 1 diabetes patients. VDJ junctions in type 1 diabetes patients carried more deletions and fewer insertions. Whether HLA type affects TCRB rearrangement stayed undetermined in the present work.

Reverse transcription of all isolated RNA meant that expressed TCRB transcripts were sequenced. Sequenced by immunoSEQ multiplex PCR; TCRdb stores in-frame clones only, minus some. The profile shows 250,000 to 300,000 clones, roughly an eighth of them singletons. Only a few counts were recorded for this clone. No antigen is known for it. This CDR3 comprises 14 residues. The junction had 6 bases not matched to a gene; V was cut back by 5 bases and J by 4 bases. CDR1 SEHNR and CDR2 FQNEAQ come from the germline V gene (reference sequence). The chain links TRBV7-9 to TRBJ1-2; 8 nucleotides line up with TRBD1. This receptor was taken from a man aged 30-40 years with type 1 diabetes. Source material: naive CD4+ T cells from blood. CDR3 DNA sequence: TGTGCCAGCAGCCGGGACAGGTTTGGCTATGGCTACACCTTC. Encoded protein: CASSRDRFGYGYTF.